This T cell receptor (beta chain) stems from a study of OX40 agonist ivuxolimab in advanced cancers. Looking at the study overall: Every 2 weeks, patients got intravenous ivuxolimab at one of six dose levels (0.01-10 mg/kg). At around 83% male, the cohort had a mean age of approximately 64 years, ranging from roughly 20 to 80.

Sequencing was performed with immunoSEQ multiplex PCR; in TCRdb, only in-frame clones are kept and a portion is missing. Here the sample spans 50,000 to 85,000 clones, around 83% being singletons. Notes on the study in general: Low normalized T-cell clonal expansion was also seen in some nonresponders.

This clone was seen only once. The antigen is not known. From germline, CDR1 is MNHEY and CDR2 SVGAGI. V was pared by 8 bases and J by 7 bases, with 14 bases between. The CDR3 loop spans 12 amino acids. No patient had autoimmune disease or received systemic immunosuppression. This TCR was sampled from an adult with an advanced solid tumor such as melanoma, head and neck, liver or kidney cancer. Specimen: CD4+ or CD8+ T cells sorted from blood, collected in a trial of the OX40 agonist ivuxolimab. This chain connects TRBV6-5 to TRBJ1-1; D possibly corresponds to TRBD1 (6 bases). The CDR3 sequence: CASGRTGLEAFF. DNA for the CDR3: TGTGCCAGCGGACGAACAGGGCTTGAAGCTTTCTTT.